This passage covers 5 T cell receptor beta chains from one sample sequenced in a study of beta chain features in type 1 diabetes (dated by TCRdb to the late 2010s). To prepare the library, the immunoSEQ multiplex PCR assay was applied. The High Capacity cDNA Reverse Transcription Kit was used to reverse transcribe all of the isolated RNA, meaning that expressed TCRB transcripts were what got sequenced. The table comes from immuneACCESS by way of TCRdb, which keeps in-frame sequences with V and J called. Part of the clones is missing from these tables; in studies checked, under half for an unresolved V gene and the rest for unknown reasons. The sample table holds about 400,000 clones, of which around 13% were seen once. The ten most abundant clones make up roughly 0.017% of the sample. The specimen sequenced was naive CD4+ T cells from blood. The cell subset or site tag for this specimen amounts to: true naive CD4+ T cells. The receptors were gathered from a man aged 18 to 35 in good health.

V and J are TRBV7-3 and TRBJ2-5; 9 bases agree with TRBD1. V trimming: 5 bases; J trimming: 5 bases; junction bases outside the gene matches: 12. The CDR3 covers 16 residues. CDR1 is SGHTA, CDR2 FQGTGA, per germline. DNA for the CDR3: TGTGCCAGCAGCCCCACGTCGACAGGGGGGCTGGAGACCCAGTACTTC. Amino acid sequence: CASSPTSTGGLETQYF.

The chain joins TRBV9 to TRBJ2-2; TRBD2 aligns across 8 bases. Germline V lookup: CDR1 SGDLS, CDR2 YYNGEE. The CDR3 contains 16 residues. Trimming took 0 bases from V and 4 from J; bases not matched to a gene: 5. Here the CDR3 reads CASSVVPSGGTGELFF. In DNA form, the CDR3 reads TGTGCCAGCAGCGTAGTTCCCAGCGGGGGCACCGGGGAGCTGTTTTTT.

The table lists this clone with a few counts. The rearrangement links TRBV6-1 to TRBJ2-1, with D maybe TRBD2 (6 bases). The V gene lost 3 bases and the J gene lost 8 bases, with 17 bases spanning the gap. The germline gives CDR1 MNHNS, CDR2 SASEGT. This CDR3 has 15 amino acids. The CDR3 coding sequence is TGTGCCAGCAGTGAGGGGTGGGGACTGTCCGATGAGCAGTTCTTC. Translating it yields CASSEGWGLSDEQFF.

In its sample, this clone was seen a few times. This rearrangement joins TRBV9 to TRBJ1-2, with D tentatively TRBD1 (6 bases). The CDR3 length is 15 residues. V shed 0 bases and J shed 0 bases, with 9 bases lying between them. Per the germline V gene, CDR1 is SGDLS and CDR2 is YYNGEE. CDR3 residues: CASSVVRTANYGYTF. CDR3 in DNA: TGTGCCAGCAGCGTAGTCCGGACAGCTAACTATGGCTACACCTTC.

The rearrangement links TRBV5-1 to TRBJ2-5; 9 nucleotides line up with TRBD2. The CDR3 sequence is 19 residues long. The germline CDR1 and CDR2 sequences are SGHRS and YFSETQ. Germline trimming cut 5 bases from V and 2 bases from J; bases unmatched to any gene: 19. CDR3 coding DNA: TGCGCCAGCAGAGGGAACAGCGGGTCGACTAGCGGACCACAAGAGACCCAGTACTTC. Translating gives CASRGNSGSTSGPQETQYF.